This passage covers 30 T cell receptor beta chains from one sample sequenced in a study of early T cells in non-severe SARS-CoV-2 infection. MiXCR was run by TCRdb on the 5' RACE reads, yielding one entry per CDR3 protein. This table has 35,000 to 50,000 distinct CDR3 sequences, around 6% appearing once. Sequenced sample: whole blood. These receptors originate from an adult who was a healthcare worker with PCR-confirmed SARS-CoV-2 infection or an uninfected control (not recorded which).

This clonotype was found many times. The chain combines TRBV4-1 with TRBJ1-2; possible D gene TRBD1, 6 bases. CDR3 size: 15 residues. Trimming shortened V by 0 bases and J by 1 base, and 9 bases separated the two germline ends. Germline values: CDR1 MGHRA, CDR2 YSYEKL. The CDR3 is CASSQEQGNNYGYTF. Here the CDR3 DNA reads TGCGCCAGCAGCCAAGAACAGGGTAATAACTATGGCTACACCTTC.

This clonotype occurred a few times. The V call is TRBV10-3, the J call TRBJ2-1; D might be TRBD2 (5 bases). The CDR3 is made up of 11 amino acids. Trimming cost V 6 bases and J 8 bases, with 8 bases left between them. In germline, CDR1 is ENHRY, CDR2 SYGVKD. DNA for the CDR3: TGTGCCATCAGCCCCGGGGATGAGCAGTTCTTC. Amino acid sequence: CAISPGDEQFF.

This clonotype has ten or more counts. The chain is built from TRBV18 and TRBJ2-7; the match to TRBD1 covers 8 bases. This CDR3 region has 15 residues. Losses at the gene ends were 4 bases for V and 1 base for J; bases not matched to a gene: 6. Germline CDR1 and CDR2: KGHSH and LQKENI. The CDR3 DNA follows: TGTGCCAGCTCACAGACAGGGGTTCGGTCCTACGAGCAGTACTTC. It translates to CASSQTGVRSYEQYF. Full variable domain (outside the CDR3, taken from reference TRBV18 and TRBJ2-7): NAGVMQNPRHLVRRRGQEARLRCSPMKGHSHVYWYRQLPEEGLKFMVYLQKENIIDESGMPKERFSAEFPKEGPSILRIQQVVRGDSAAYFCASSQTGVRSYEQYFGPGTRLTVT.

At least ten counts were recorded for this clonotype. The genes are TRBV4-1 and TRBJ2-2; D not certain. V lost 10 bases and J lost 1, with 16 bases in between. The CDR3 is 15 amino acids. The germline V gene encodes CDR1 MGHRA and CDR2 YSYEKL. The CDR3, as DNA: TGCGCCAAACATACTCGACGACAGAACACCGGGGAGCTGTTTTTT. Residues: CAKHTRRQNTGELFF.

This clonotype was picked up a small number of times. The chain uses TRBV2 and TRBJ1-5; possibly TRBD1 for D (5 bases). From germline, CDR1 is SNHLY and CDR2 FYNNEI. V gave up 6 bases and J gave up 2 bases, with 8 bases separating them. The CDR3 has 13 residues. CDR3 DNA: TGTGCCAGCAGGACGGGGGGCAATCAGCCCCAGCATTTT. Translating gives CASRTGGNQPQHF.

This clonotype was seen many times. The J gene is TRBJ2-7, the V gene TRBV12-3 or TRBV12-4, with 12 bases fitting TRBD1. The CDR3 covers 16 residues. V lost 1 base and J lost 5; bases outside the gene matches: 6. In DNA, the CDR3 is TGTGCCAGCAGTTTAGTTCGGGACAGGGGGCCCCACGAGCAGTACTTC. Its translation: CASSLVRDRGPHEQYF.

This clonotype has a count of ten or more. V usage is TRBV19 and J usage is TRBJ1-2, with D possibly TRBD1 on 6 matching bases. The CDR3 loop spans 11 amino acids. Germline V gives CDR1 LNHDA, CDR2 SQIVND (reference sequence). Trimming removed 3 bases at V and 14 bases at J, with 13 bases between. Written as DNA, the CDR3 is TGTGCCAGTAGTATTGGGGGCCGCTCGACCTTC. It specifies CASSIGGRSTF.

This rearrangement joins TRBV9 to TRBJ2-1, with TRBD1 identical over 7 bases. Germline CDR1 is SGDLS and CDR2 is YYNGEE. Trimming cost V 9 bases and J 0 bases; bases outside gene matches: 3. This CDR3 has 13 residues. The CDR3, as DNA: TGTGCCAACCGACAGGGCTCCTACAATGAGCAGTTCTTC. Its translation is CANRQGSYNEQFF.

This clonotype has more than one count but fewer than ten. The rearrangement links TRBV7-2 to TRBJ1-3, with D unclear. The CDR3 covers 12 residues. V lost 8 bases and J lost 0, with 5 bases in between. Germline CDR1 reads SGHTA; CDR2 reads FQGNSA. The CDR3 DNA reads as TGTGCCAGCGGTCACTCTGGAAACACCATATATTTT. Translating it yields CASGHSGNTIYF.

This rearrangement joins TRBV29-1 to TRBJ2-1, with a possible D match to TRBD1 (6 bases). The germline V gene has CDR1 SQVTM and CDR2 ANQGSEA. The CDR3 extends over 14 amino acids. V was pared by 4 bases and J by 9 bases, with 19 bases between. The CDR3 DNA sequence: TGCAGCGTTGCGGGACATGACTTGAGGAGTGAGCAGTTCTTC. Encoded protein: CSVAGHDLRSEQFF.

This clonotype was recorded a few times. The genes are TRBV2 and TRBJ2-7; D may be TRBD1 (6 bases). Deletions cut 8 bases from V and 0 bases from J, with 11 bases between. Germline CDR1 SNHLY, CDR2 FYNNEI. The CDR3 runs 13 residues. Written as DNA, the CDR3 is TGTGCCAGCCTGGGACACAGCTCCTACGAGCAGTACTTC. This codes for CASLGHSSYEQYF.

This clonotype showed up many times. The chain employs TRBV25-1 and TRBJ1-1, with unresolved D. The V end was cut by 2 bases, the J end by 8 bases, with 6 bases between. Per the germline V gene, CDR1 is MGHDK and CDR2 is SYGVNS. The CDR3 is 11 residues long. The CDR3 here is CASSEGDEAFF. CDR3 in DNA: TGTGCCAGCAGTGAAGGAGACGAAGCTTTCTTT.

This sequence joins TRBV3-2 and TRBJ2-3. TRBV3-2 is flagged as a pseudogene. This CDR3 comprises 16 residues. Here the CDR3 DNA reads TGTGCCAGCAGCACGACGGGGTATTATCAGACAGATACGCAGTATTTT. This translates into CASSTTGYYQTDTQYF.

This clonotype was counted at least ten times. This chain uses TRBV3-1 with TRBJ2-3; D is unclear. V lost 1 base and J lost 1, with 15 bases in between. This CDR3 region has 17 residues. Germline loops: CDR1 LGHDT, CDR2 YNNKEL (reference sequence). CDR3 residues: CASSQGLASLRTDTQYF. CDR3 in DNA: TGTGCCAGCAGCCAAGGCTTGGCTTCCCTTCGCACAGATACGCAGTATTTT.

This clonotype was picked up many times. The rearrangement joins TRBV19 to TRBJ2-1; 9 bases align to TRBD2. The germline V gene encodes CDR1 LNHDA and CDR2 SQIVND (reference sequence). The CDR3 loop spans 20 amino acids. Trimming removed 5 bases from V and 0 bases from J; junction bases left unmatched: 17. This CDR3 is CASSYPGLASTQSSYNEQFF. DNA for the CDR3: TGTGCCAGTAGTTATCCGGGACTAGCATCGACCCAGAGCTCCTACAATGAGCAGTTCTTC.

There are many counts of this clonotype. The V gene is TRBV7-2, the J gene TRBJ2-5; D possibly matches TRBD1 or TRBD2 (6 bases each). The ends were cut back, 2 bases at V and 1 base at J, with 14 bases in the middle. The CDR3 contains 16 residues. The germline V gene encodes CDR1 SGHTA and CDR2 FQGNSA. The CDR3 DNA follows: TGTGCCAGCAGCTTACTAGGAAGGGGGGTCCAAGAGACCCAGTACTTC. Translated: CASSLLGRGVQETQYF.

This clonotype was seen repeatedly, ten times or more. J is TRBJ2-3 and V is TRBV12-3 or TRBV12-4; 7 nucleotides agree with TRBD2. The CDR3 totals 11 residues. The V and J ends lost 6 bases and 6 bases, in that order; junction bases with no gene match: 0. The CDR3 sequence is CASRRGDTQYF. In DNA form, the CDR3 reads TGTGCCAGCAGGCGGGGGGATACGCAGTATTTT.

At least ten counts were recorded for this clonotype. The rearrangement links TRBV7-9 to TRBJ1-5, with D possibly TRBD1 on 6 matching bases. Trimming stripped 4 bases from V and 0 bases from J, with 10 bases between. CDR3 length equals 15 residues. Germline values: CDR1 SEHNR, CDR2 FQNEAQ (reference sequence). This chain's CDR3 is CASSSTGDSNQPQHF. CDR3 DNA: TGTGCCAGCAGCTCGACAGGAGATAGCAATCAGCCCCAGCATTTT. Together with reference TRBV7-9 and TRBJ1-5, the CDR3 gives the full variable domain: DTGVSQNPRHKITKRGQNVTFRCDPISEHNRLYWYRQTLGQGPEFLTYFQNEAQLEKSRLLSDRFSAERPKGSFSTLEIQRTEQGDSAMYLCASSSTGDSNQPQHFGDGTRLSIL.

The table lists this clonotype with a few counts. The gene calls are TRBV11-2 and TRBJ1-2; D is unresolved. Germline CDR1 reads SGHAT; CDR2 reads FQNNGV. Trimming shortened V by 4 bases and J by 2 bases, and 14 bases separated the two germline ends. CDR3 length: 15 residues. The CDR3, as DNA: TGTGCCAGCAGCTCCGGGCTCCGGTCGAACTATGGCTACACCTTC. As protein: CASSSGLRSNYGYTF.

This chain joins TRBV4-1 and TRBJ2-2; D is unclear. From germline, CDR1 is MGHRA and CDR2 YSYEKL. This CDR3 contains 14 residues. The ends were cut back, 3 bases at V and 9 bases at J, with 14 bases in the middle. The CDR3 region is CASSQSLVARELFF. CDR3 DNA: TGCGCCAGCAGCCAGAGTCTTGTAGCCCGGGAGCTGTTTTTT.

The sample holds many counts of this clonotype. The V and J genes are TRBV12-3 or TRBV12-4 and TRBJ1-1; D not resolved. CDR3 length: 12 amino acids. V was clipped by 3 bases and J by 1 base, with 3 bases between them. The CDR3 region is CASSFTNTEAFF. CDR3 DNA: TGTGCCAGCAGTTTCACGAACACTGAAGCTTTCTTT.

This clonotype was seen at least ten times. The chain recombines TRBV4-1 with TRBJ2-2; 7 positions match TRBD1. V lost 1 base, J lost 3 bases, and 5 bases stayed unmatched. The CDR3 contains 16 residues. Germline-derived CDR1 and CDR2 are MGHRA and YSYEKL. CDR3: CASSQGGRGYTGELFF. The CDR3 region has the DNA TGCGCCAGCAGCCAAGGGGGCAGGGGGTACACCGGGGAGCTGTTTTTT.

In its sample, this clonotype was seen many times. The chain recombines TRBV5-1 with TRBJ2-5, with D unclear. CDR3 length: 15 residues. Germline lookup yields CDR1 SGHRS and CDR2 YFSETQ. The V end was cut by 4 bases, the J end by 1 base, with 14 bases between. Here the CDR3 DNA reads TGCGCCAGCAGCCGACGAAATCAACCCCAAGAGACCCAGTACTTC. Residues: CASSRRNQPQETQYF.

This clonotype was found a few times. The J gene is TRBJ2-7, the V gene TRBV5-1, with D possibly being TRBD1 or TRBD2 (5 bases each). The germline V gene has CDR1 SGHRS and CDR2 YFSETQ. CDR3 length: 15 amino acids. V lost 2 bases and J lost 2, with 14 bases in between. CDR3 sequence reads: CASSFSGTGPYEQYF. CDR3 bases: TGCGCCAGCAGCTTTTCCGGGACGGGCCCCTACGAGCAGTACTTC. The whole variable domain, filled in from reference TRBV5-1 and TRBJ2-7, reads KAGVTQTPRYLIKTRGQQVTLSCSPISGHRSVSWYQQTPGQGLQFLFEYFSETQRNKGNFPGRFSGRQFSNSRSEMNVSTLELGDSALYLCASSFSGTGPYEQYFGPGTRLTVT.

Many counts were recorded for this clonotype. The V and J genes are TRBV7-9 and TRBJ1-1; D is uncertain. CDR3 size: 11 residues. The V gene lost 8 bases and the J gene lost 5 bases, with 9 bases spanning the gap. The germline V gene encodes CDR1 SEHNR and CDR2 FQNEAQ (reference sequence). CDR3 region: CASGRSTEAFF. The CDR3 DNA is TGTGCCAGCGGCCGTTCGACTGAAGCTTTCTTT.

The CDR3: CSARQGPSNQPQHF. In DNA, the CDR3 is TGCAGTGCTCGACAGGGACCAAGCAATCAGCCCCAGCATTTT. V and J are TRBV20-1 and TRBJ1-5; 7 bases line up with TRBD1. Germline CDR1 and CDR2: DFQATT and SNEGSKA (reference sequence). This CDR3 has 14 residues. After removal of 5 bases from V and 1 base from J, the junction contained 5 bases not matched to a gene.

This clonotype turned up a few times. The V call is TRBV15, the J call TRBJ1-2; D unresolved. With 0 bases removed from V and 4 bases from J, the gap between germline ends came to 12 bases. Looked up from germline, CDR1 is LNHNV and CDR2 is YYDKDF (reference sequence). The CDR3 covers 15 residues. CDR3 residues: CATSRERDKIYGYTF. The CDR3 bases are TGTGCCACCAGCAGAGAAAGAGACAAAATCTATGGCTACACCTTC.

This clonotype was seen only a few times. This chain links TRBV28 with TRBJ2-7, with D uncertain. The CDR3 is 12 amino acids. V shed 3 bases and J shed 7 bases, with 10 bases lying between them. The germline V gene encodes CDR1 MDHEN and CDR2 SYDVKM. The CDR3 here is CASSFPPREQYF. The DNA of the CDR3 is TGTGCCAGCAGTTTCCCCCCCCGGGAGCAGTACTTC.

V usage is TRBV20-1 and J usage is TRBJ2-7; D not resolved. The germline V and J ends were trimmed by 1 base and 3 bases, with 10 bases remaining between them. The CDR3 totals 13 residues. The germline gives CDR1 DFQATT, CDR2 SNEGSKA (reference sequence). Here the CDR3 reads CSARANNDYEQYF. The CDR3 region has the DNA TGCAGTGCTAGAGCGAACAATGACTACGAGCAGTACTTC.

This clonotype was observed at least ten times. The rearrangement joins TRBV3-1 to TRBJ1-5; D is possibly TRBD1 (6 bases). Deletions cut 4 bases from V and 6 bases from J, with 13 bases between. Germline CDR1 LGHDT, CDR2 YNNKEL (reference sequence). The CDR3 spans 14 residues. The DNA for the CDR3 is TGTGCCAGCAGCCGCCAACAGGGTTTTCAGCCCCAGCATTTT. Translation gives CASSRQQGFQPQHF.